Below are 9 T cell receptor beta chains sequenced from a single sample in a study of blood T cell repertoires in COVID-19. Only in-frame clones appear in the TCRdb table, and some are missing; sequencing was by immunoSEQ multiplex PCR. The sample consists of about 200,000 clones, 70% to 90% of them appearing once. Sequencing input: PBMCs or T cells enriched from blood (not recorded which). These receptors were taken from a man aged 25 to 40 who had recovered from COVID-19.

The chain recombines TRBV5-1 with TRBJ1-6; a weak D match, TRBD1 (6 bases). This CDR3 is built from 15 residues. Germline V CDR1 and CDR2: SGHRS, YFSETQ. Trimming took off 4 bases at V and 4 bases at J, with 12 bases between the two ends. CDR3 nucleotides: TGCGCCAGCAGCCGAGAAGGACAGTATAATTCACCCCTCCACTTT. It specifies CASSREGQYNSPLHF.

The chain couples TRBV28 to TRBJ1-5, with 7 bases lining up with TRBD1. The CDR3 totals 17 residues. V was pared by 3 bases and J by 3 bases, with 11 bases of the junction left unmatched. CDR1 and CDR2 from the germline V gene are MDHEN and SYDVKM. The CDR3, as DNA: TGTGCCAGCAGTTTTAAAGGGACAGACCACCTCAATCAGCCCCAGCATTTT. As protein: CASSFKGTDHLNQPQHF.

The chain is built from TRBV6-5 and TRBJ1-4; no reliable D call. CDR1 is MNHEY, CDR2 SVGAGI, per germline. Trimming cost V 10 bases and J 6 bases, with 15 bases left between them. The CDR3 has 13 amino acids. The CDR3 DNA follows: TGTGCCACAAGCTGGCTGAGGGATGAAAAACTGTTTTTT. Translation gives CATSWLRDEKLFF.

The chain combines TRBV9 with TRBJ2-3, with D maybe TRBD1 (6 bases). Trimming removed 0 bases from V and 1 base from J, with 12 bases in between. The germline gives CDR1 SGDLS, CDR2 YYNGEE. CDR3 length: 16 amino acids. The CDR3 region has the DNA TGTGCCAGCAGCGTAGGAGGGGACATCGGCACAGATACGCAGTATTTT. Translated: CASSVGGDIGTDTQYF.

CDR3 DNA sequence: TGTGCCAGTAGTACGGTTCAGGGAAATCAGCCCCAGCATTTT. Its protein product is CASSTVQGNQPQHF. The V gene is TRBV19, the J gene TRBJ1-5; TRBD1 might be the D (5 bases). The CDR3 is 14 amino acids. V gave up 4 bases and J gave up 4 bases, with 11 bases separating them. Germline V gives CDR1 LNHDA, CDR2 SQIVND (reference sequence).

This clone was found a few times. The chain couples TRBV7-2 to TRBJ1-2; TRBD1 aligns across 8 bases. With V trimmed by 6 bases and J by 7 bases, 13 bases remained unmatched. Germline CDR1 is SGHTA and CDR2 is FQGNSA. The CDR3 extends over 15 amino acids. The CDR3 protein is CASSKRQGPTGGYTF. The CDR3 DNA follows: TGTGCCAGCAGTAAAAGACAGGGGCCGACGGGTGGCTACACCTTC. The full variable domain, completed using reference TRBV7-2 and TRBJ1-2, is GAGVSQSPSNKVTEKGKDVELRCDPISGHTALYWYRQSLGQGLEFLIYFQGNSAPDKSGLPSDRFSAERTGGSVSTLTIQRTQQEDSAVYLCASSKRQGPTGGYTFGSGTRLTVV.

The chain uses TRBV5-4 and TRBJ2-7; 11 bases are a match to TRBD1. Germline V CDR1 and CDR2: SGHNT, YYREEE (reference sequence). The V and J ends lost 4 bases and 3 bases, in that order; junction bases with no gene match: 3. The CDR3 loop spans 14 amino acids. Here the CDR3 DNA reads TGTGCCAGCAGCGTGGACAGGGGGCGCTACGAGCAGTACTTC. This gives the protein CASSVDRGRYEQYF.

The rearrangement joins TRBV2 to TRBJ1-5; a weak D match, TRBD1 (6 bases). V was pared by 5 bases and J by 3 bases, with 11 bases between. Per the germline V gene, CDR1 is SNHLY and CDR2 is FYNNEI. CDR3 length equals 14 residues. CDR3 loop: CASSPGQTNQPQHF. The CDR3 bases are TGTGCCAGCAGTCCGGGACAAACCAATCAGCCCCAGCATTTT.

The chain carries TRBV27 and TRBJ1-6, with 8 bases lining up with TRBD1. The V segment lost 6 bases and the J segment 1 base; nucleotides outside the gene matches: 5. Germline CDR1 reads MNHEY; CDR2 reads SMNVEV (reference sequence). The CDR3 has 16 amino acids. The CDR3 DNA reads TGTGCCAGCAGCATTACAGGGGGGTCCTATAATTCACCCCTCCACTTT. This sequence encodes CASSITGGSYNSPLHF.